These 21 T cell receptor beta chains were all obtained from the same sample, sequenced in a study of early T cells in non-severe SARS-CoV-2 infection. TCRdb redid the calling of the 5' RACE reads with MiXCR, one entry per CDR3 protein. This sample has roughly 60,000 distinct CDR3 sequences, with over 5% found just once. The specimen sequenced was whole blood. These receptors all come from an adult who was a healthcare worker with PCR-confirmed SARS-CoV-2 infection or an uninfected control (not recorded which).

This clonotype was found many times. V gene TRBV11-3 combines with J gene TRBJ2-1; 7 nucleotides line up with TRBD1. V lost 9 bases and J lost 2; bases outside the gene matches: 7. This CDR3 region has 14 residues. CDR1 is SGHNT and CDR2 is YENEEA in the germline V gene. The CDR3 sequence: CARARQGTYNEQFF. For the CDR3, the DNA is TGTGCCAGGGCGAGACAGGGCACCTACAATGAGCAGTTCTTC.

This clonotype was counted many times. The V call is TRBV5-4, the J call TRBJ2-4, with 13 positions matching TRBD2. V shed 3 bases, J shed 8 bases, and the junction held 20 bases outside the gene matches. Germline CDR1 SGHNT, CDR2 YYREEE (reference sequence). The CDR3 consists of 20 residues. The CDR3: CASSSSTSAGTSGTLDIQYF. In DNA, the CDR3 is TGTGCCAGCAGCTCCTCCACAAGCGCCGGGACTAGCGGGACCCTGGACATTCAGTACTTC.

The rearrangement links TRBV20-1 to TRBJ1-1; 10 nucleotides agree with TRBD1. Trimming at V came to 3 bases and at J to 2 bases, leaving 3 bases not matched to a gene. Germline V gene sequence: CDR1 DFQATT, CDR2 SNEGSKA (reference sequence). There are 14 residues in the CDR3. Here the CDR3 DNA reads TGCAGTGCTAGCGACAGGGGGCGAAACACTGAAGCTTTCTTT. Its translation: CSASDRGRNTEAFF.

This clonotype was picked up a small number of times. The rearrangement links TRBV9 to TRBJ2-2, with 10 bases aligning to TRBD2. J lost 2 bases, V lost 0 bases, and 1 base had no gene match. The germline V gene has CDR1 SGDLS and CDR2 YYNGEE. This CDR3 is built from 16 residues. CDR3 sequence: CASSVASGSNTGELFF. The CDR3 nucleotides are TGTGCCAGCAGCGTAGCTAGCGGGAGTAACACCGGGGAGCTGTTTTTT.

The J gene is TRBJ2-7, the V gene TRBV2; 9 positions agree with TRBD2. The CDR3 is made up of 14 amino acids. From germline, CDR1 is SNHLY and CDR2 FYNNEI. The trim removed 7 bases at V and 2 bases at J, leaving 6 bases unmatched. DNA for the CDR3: TGTGCCAGCATGGGGACTAGCAGTACCTACGAGCAGTACTTC. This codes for CASMGTSSTYEQYF.

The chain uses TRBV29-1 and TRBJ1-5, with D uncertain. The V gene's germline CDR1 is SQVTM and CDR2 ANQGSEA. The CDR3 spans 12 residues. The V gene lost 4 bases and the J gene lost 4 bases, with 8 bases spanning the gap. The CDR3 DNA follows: TGCAGCGTTGCCGGAGGGAATCAGCCCCAGCATTTT. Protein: CSVAGGNQPQHF.

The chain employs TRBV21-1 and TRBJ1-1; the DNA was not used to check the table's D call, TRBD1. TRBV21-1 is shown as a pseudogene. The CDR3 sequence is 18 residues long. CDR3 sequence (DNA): TGTGCCAGCAGCACACTACCGCCCATGACACAAAGGGTGGATGAAGCTTTCTTT. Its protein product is CASSTLPPMTQRVDEAFF.

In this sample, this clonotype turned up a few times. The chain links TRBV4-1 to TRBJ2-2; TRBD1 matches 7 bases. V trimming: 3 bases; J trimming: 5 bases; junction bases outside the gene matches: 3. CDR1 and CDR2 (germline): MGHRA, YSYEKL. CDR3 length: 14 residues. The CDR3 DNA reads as TGCGCCAGCAGCCAGGAACAGGGGACCGGGGAGCTGTTTTTT. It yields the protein CASSQEQGTGELFF.

CDR3 protein: CASSSRTGGSTEAFF. The CDR3 bases are TGTGCCAGCAGTTCCCGGACAGGAGGAAGCACTGAAGCTTTCTTT. The genes are TRBV12-3 or TRBV12-4 and TRBJ1-1; 7 bases align to TRBD1. With V trimmed by 4 bases and J by 4 bases, 9 bases remained unmatched. There are 15 residues in the CDR3.

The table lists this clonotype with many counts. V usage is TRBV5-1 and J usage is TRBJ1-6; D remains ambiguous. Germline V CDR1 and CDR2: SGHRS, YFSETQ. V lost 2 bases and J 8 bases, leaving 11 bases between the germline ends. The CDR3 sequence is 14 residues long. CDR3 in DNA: TGCGCCAGCAGCTTCAGGCCTATTGATTCACCCCTCCACTTT. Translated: CASSFRPIDSPLHF.

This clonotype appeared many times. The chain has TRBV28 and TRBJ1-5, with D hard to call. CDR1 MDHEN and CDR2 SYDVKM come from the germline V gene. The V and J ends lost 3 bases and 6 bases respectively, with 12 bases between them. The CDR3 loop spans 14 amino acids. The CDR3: CASSFRPTSQPQHF. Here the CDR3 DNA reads TGTGCCAGCAGTTTTCGGCCAACTTCTCAGCCCCAGCATTTT.

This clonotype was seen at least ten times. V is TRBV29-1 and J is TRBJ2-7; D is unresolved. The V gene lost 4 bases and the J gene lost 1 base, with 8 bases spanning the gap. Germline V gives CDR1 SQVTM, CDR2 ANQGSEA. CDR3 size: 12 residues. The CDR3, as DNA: TGCAGCGTTGGCGGTCGTTCCTACGAGCAGTACTTC. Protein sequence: CSVGGRSYEQYF.

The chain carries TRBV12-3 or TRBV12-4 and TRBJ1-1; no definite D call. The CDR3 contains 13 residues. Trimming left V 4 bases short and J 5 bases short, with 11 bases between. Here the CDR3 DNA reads TGTGCCAGCAGTTCCCAGTCTAAGACTGAAGCTTTCTTT. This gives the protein CASSSQSKTEAFF.

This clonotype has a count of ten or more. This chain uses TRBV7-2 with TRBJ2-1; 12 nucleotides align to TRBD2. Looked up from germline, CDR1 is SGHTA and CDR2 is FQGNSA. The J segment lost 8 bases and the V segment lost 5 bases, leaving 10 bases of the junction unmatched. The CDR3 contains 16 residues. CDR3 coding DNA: TGTGCCAGCAGCCCGGGCCTAGCGGGGGGGCTAGATGAGCAGTTCTTC. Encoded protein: CASSPGLAGGLDEQFF.

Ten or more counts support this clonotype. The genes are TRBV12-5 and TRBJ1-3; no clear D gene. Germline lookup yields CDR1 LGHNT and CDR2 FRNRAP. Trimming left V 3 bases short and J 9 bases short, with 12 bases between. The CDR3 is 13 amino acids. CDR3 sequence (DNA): TGTGCTAGTGGTTTAGTAGGGTGGGGCACCATATATTTT. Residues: CASGLVGWGTIYF.

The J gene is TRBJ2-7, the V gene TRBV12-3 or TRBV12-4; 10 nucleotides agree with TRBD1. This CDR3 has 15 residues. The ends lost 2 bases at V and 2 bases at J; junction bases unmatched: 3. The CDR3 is CASSLKGQGPYEQYF. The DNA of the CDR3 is TGTGCCAGCAGTTTAAAGGGACAGGGGCCCTACGAGCAGTACTTC.

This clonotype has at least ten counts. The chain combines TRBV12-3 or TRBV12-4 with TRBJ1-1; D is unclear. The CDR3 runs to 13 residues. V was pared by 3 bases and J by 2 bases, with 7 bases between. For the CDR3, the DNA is TGTGCCAGCAGTTTGAGAGGCAACACTGAAGCTTTCTTT. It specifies CASSLRGNTEAFF.

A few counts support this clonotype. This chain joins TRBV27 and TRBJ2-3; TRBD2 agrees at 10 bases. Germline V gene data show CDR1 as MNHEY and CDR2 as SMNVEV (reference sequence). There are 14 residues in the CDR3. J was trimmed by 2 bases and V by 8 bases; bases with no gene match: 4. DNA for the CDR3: TGTGCCAGCGGGACTAGCGCGTTCACAGATACGCAGTATTTT. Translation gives CASGTSAFTDTQYF.

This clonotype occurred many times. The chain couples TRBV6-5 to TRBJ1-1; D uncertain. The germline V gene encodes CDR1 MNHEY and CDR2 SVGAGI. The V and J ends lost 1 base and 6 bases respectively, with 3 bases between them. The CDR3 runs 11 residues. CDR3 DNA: TGTGCCAGCAGTTACTACGCTGAAGCTTTCTTT. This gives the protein CASSYYAEAFF.

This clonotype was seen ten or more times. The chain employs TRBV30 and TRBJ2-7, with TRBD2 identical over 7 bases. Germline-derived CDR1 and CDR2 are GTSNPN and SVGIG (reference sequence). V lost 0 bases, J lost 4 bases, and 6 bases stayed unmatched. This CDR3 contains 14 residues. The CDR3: CAWSVAWRGYEQYF. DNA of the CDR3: TGTGCCTGGAGTGTAGCCTGGCGGGGGTACGAGCAGTACTTC.

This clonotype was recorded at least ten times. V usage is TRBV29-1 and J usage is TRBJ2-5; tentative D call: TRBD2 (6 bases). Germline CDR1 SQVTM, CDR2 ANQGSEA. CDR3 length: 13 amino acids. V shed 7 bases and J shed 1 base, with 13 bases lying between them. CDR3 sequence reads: CSGQRARQETQYF. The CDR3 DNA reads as TGCAGCGGGCAGCGGGCCCGCCAAGAGACCCAGTACTTC.